The 23 T cell receptor beta chains given below trace back to one sample, sequenced in a study of T-cell reconstitution after alpha-beta-depleted transplantation in children. Unique molecular identifiers were incorporated during preparation of the TCRbeta library. Via MiXCR, TCRdb re-called the PCR reads, giving one row per CDR3 protein. The sample yields about 690,000 distinct CDR3 sequences, approximately 17% seen once. The sequenced sample was PBMCs from the stem cell graft donor, obtained from the stem cell graft. The origin of the receptors is a human donor who donated a stem cell graft to a child with acute myeloid leukemia.

In its sample, this clonotype was seen many times. V is TRBV20-1 and J is TRBJ1-6; D perhaps matches TRBD1 (5 bases). Trimming pared 7 bases from V and 6 bases from J, leaving 13 bases between. CDR1 and CDR2 (germline): DFQATT, SNEGSKA (reference sequence). This CDR3 spans 13 amino acids. CDR3 in DNA: TGCAGTGTCAAGGGGAAGGTTAATTCACCCCTCCACTTT. Its translation: CSVKGKVNSPLHF.

The chain couples TRBV7-2 to TRBJ2-2; a weak D match, TRBD2 (5 bases). Germline assignment: CDR1 SGHTA and CDR2 FQGNSA. Deletions cut 4 bases from V and 6 bases from J, with 21 bases between. The CDR3 is made up of 17 amino acids. CDR3 protein: CASSSPGLRGFSGELFF. CDR3 DNA: TGTGCCAGCAGCTCCCCCGGTCTTAGAGGGTTCTCCGGGGAGCTGTTTTTT.

The J gene is TRBJ1-1, the V gene TRBV7-9; TRBD1 is a possible D gene (5 bases). Trimming shortened V by 3 bases and J by 6 bases, and 14 bases separated the two germline ends. The V gene's germline CDR1 is SEHNR and CDR2 FQNEAQ (reference sequence). The CDR3 totals 14 residues. CDR3 coding DNA: TGTGCCAGCAGCTTCCCGGGGGAGATCGCTGAAGCTTTCTTT. Protein sequence: CASSFPGEIAEAFF.

This clonotype turned up a few times. This chain connects TRBV9 to TRBJ2-2; possible D gene TRBD2, 6 bases. The V gene lost 2 bases and the J gene lost 5 bases, with 16 bases spanning the gap. The CDR3 covers 16 residues. Germline lookup yields CDR1 SGDLS and CDR2 YYNGEE. The CDR3 reads CASSVPGGAGTGELFF. The CDR3 DNA is TGTGCCAGCAGCGTCCCGGGCGGGGCGGGAACCGGGGAGCTGTTTTTT. Full variable domain (rest looked up from reference TRBV9 and TRBJ2-2): DSGVTQTPKHLITATGQRVTLRCSPRSGDLSVYWYQQSLDQGLQFLIQYYNGEERAKGNILERFSAQQFPDLHSELNLSSLELGDSALYFCASSVPGGAGTGELFFGEGSRLTVL.

This clonotype appeared a few times. The rearrangement links TRBV6-1 to TRBJ2-5, with 9 positions matching TRBD1. Germline V CDR1 and CDR2: MNHNS, SASEGT. Trimming at V came to 6 bases and at J to 4 bases, leaving 3 bases not matched to a gene. CDR3 length equals 13 residues. For the CDR3, the DNA is TGTGCCAGCAGAGGGACAGGGAGAGAGACCCAGTACTTC. It codes for CASRGTGRETQYF.

This clonotype has at least ten counts. CDR3 in DNA: TGTGCCAGCAGGGACTTCTCTCGCACAGATACGCAGTATTTT. Translating gives CASRDFSRTDTQYF. This chain joins TRBV12-3 or TRBV12-4 and TRBJ2-3; TRBD2 might be the D (5 bases). The CDR3 contains 14 residues. Trimming pared 6 bases from V and 1 base from J, leaving 11 bases between.

This clonotype was observed at least ten times. CDR3 DNA: TGCAGCTTACGGACGGTGAACACTGAAGCTTTCTTT. It yields the protein CSLRTVNTEAFF. The genes are TRBV29-1 and TRBJ1-1; no firm D call. This CDR3 is built from 12 residues. V was pared by 8 bases and J by 0 bases, with 10 bases between. Per germline, CDR1 SQVTM and CDR2 ANQGSEA.

The chain is built from TRBV5-1 and TRBJ2-1, with D perhaps TRBD1 (6 bases). CDR3 length: 19 amino acids. V was cut by 2 bases and J by 0 bases, with 21 bases left in between. Germline V gene data show CDR1 as SGHRS and CDR2 as YFSETQ. The CDR3 DNA follows: TGCGCCAGCAGCTTTCGGCCGACAGGCGATATCAGCTCCTACAATGAGCAGTTCTTC. This encodes CASSFRPTGDISSYNEQFF.

The CDR3 DNA follows: TGCGCCAGCAGCGGGCGAGAGGGATACATGAACACTGAAGCTTTCTTT. Protein product: CASSGREGYMNTEAFF. The V call is TRBV5-1, the J call TRBJ1-1; D gene ambiguous. Germline V lookup: CDR1 SGHRS, CDR2 YFSETQ. The CDR3 contains 16 residues. The V end was cut by 4 bases, the J end by 0 bases, with 16 bases between.

This clonotype was observed a handful of times. The V gene is TRBV7-2, the J gene TRBJ2-3; D possibly matches TRBD1 or TRBD2 (6 bases each). Germline CDR1 SGHTA, CDR2 FQGNSA. V lost 5 bases, J lost 4 bases, and 19 bases lay in between. The CDR3 is 16 residues long. The CDR3: CASSPSGASGADTQYF. The CDR3 DNA is TGTGCCAGCAGCCCCTCGGGGGCCAGTGGGGCAGATACGCAGTATTTT.

The gene calls are TRBV10-3 and TRBJ2-1, with 7 positions matching TRBD1. The CDR3 length is 13 residues. V was clipped by 7 bases and J by 7 bases; unmatched bases: 7. Per the germline V gene, CDR1 is ENHRY and CDR2 is SYGVKD. The CDR3 bases are TGTGCCATCACCGAACTACAGGGGAATGAGCAGTTCTTC. Translating it yields CAITELQGNEQFF.

This clonotype turned up a few times. J is TRBJ2-1 and V is TRBV20-1; 8 positions match TRBD1. The CDR3 is 16 amino acids. Germline values: CDR1 DFQATT, CDR2 SNEGSKA (reference sequence). J lost 4 bases, V lost 1 base, and 9 bases had no gene match. The CDR3 region is CSARAPRQGNYNEQFF. The CDR3 nucleotides read TGCAGTGCTAGAGCGCCTCGACAGGGGAATTACAATGAGCAGTTCTTC.

This clonotype was seen many times. The chain carries TRBV20-1 and TRBJ1-1; D possibly corresponds to TRBD1 (5 bases). V lost 1 base and J lost 1, with 13 bases in between. Germline assignment: CDR1 DFQATT and CDR2 SNEGSKA (reference sequence). This CDR3 spans 15 amino acids. CDR3 nucleotide sequence: TGCAGTGCTAGAGCGGGGGGACGACCGAACACTGAAGCTTTCTTT. Its translation: CSARAGGRPNTEAFF.

This clonotype was counted ten times or more. The chain is built from TRBV5-1 and TRBJ1-1; 7 nucleotides agree with TRBD1. J lost 4 bases, V lost 4 bases, and 13 bases had no gene match. CDR1 is SGHRS, CDR2 YFSETQ, per germline. CDR3 length: 16 residues. The CDR3 bases are TGCGCCAGCAGCCAACGCTGGACAGGCCTCGGCACTGAAGCTTTCTTT. Protein product: CASSQRWTGLGTEAFF. Complete variable domain (other parts from reference TRBV5-1 and TRBJ1-1): KAGVTQTPRYLIKTRGQQVTLSCSPISGHRSVSWYQQTPGQGLQFLFEYFSETQRNKGNFPGRFSGRQFSNSRSEMNVSTLELGDSALYLCASSQRWTGLGTEAFFGQGTRLTVV.

This clonotype was picked up many times. The rearrangement links TRBV29-1 to TRBJ1-1; D gene unclear. Germline V gene sequence: CDR1 SQVTM, CDR2 ANQGSEA. This CDR3 contains 14 residues. The V end was cut by 0 bases, the J end by 1 base, with 9 bases between. The CDR3 loop reads CSVEDLGGNTEAFF. For the CDR3, the DNA is TGCAGCGTTGAAGATCTGGGAGGGAACACTGAAGCTTTCTTT.

The chain is built from TRBV25-1 and TRBJ2-5, with D possibly being TRBD1 (6 bases). The CDR3 contains 12 residues. Germline loops: CDR1 MGHDK, CDR2 SYGVNS. Between the trimmed V and J ends, which lost 11 bases and 2 bases, there was a span of 12 bases. CDR3 DNA sequence: TGTGCCGTCTCTCAGGGGCAAGAGACCCAGTACTTC. Its translation is CAVSQGQETQYF.

The table lists this clonotype with many counts. The CDR3 DNA sequence: TGCAGTGCAAAAACGCGGGGGGGAACCGGGGAGCTGTTTTTT. Translation gives CSAKTRGGTGELFF. V and J are TRBV20-1 and TRBJ2-2; 9 nucleotides match TRBD2. J was trimmed by 5 bases and V by 6 bases; bases with no gene match: 7. Germline lookup yields CDR1 DFQATT and CDR2 SNEGSKA (reference sequence). CDR3 length: 14 amino acids.

The chain uses TRBV5-1 and TRBJ2-1; D not certain. Deletions cut 4 bases from V and 5 bases from J, with 10 bases between. The germline CDR1 and CDR2 sequences are SGHRS and YFSETQ. The CDR3 sequence is 13 residues long. The chain's CDR3 is CASSRLGNNEQFF. Here the CDR3 DNA reads TGCGCCAGCAGCCGACTGGGAAACAATGAGCAGTTCTTC.

Concerning this clonotype: This may be a read error, as it is one base from a much larger clone. V gene TRBV5-1 combines with J gene TRBJ1-1; no firm D call. The CDR3 length is 16 residues. Germline-derived CDR1 and CDR2 are SGHRS and YFSETQ. The CDR3 DNA sequence: TGCGCCAGCAGAGGGTCTGCCTCGGTGACGGGCACTGACGCTTTCTTT. It translates to CASRGSASVTGTDAFF. Combining the CDR3 with reference TRBV5-1 and TRBJ1-1 gives the whole variable domain KAGVTQTPRYLIKTRGQQVTLSCSPISGHRSVSWYQQTPGQGLQFLFEYFSETQRNKGNFPGRFSGRQFSNSRSEMNVSTLELGDSALYLCASRGSASVTGTDAFFGQGTRLTVV.

There are a few counts of this clonotype. The rearrangement uses TRBV7-9 and TRBJ2-5, with D maybe TRBD2 (6 bases). The CDR3 totals 15 residues. Trimming stripped 6 bases from V and 5 bases from J, with 19 bases between. Germline CDR1 reads SEHNR; CDR2 reads FQNEAQ (reference sequence). CDR3 region: CASRSGGLGRETQYF. DNA for the CDR3: TGTGCCAGCAGGTCCGGGGGTCTGGGGAGGGAGACCCAGTACTTC.

This chain connects TRBV6-2 or TRBV6-3 to TRBJ2-1, with 7 nucleotides matching TRBD2. The CDR3 has 17 residues. The germline V gene encodes CDR1 MNHEY and CDR2 SVGEGT. V was clipped by 5 bases and J by 3 bases; unmatched bases: 13. The CDR3 nucleotides read TGTGCCAGCAGTCCTCACGAAGCGGGGCACTGCTACAATGAGCAGTTCTTC. Encoded protein: CASSPHEAGHCYNEQFF.

The J gene is TRBJ1-2, the V gene TRBV7-9, with D maybe TRBD1 (5 bases). Per the germline V gene, CDR1 is SEHNR and CDR2 is FQNEAQ (reference sequence). Deletions cut 7 bases from V and 4 bases from J, with 13 bases between. The CDR3 contains 13 residues. CDR3 DNA sequence: TGTGCCAGCATCGGGACGCTTGGCTATGGCTACACCTTC. Protein product: CASIGTLGYGYTF.

The chain couples TRBV29-1 to TRBJ2-5, with D possibly being TRBD1 (5 bases). CDR1 SQVTM and CDR2 ANQGSEA come from the germline V gene. The CDR3 extends over 13 amino acids. Trimming cost V 2 bases and J 5 bases, with 12 bases left between them. The CDR3, as DNA: TGCAGCGTTGAAAGGCAGGGCGTCGAGACCCAGTACTTC. It translates to CSVERQGVETQYF.